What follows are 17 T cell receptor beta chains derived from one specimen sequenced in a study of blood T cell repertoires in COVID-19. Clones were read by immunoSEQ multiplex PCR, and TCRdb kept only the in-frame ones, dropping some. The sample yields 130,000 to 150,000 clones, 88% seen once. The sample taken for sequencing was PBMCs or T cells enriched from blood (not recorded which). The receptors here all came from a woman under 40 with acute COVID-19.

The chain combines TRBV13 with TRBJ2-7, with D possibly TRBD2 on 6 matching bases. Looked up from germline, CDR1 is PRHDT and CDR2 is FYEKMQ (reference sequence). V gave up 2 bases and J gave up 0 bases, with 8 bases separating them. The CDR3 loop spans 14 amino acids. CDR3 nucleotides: TGTGCCAGCAGCTTATCCGGGAGCTCCTACGAGCAGTACTTC. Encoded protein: CASSLSGSSYEQYF.

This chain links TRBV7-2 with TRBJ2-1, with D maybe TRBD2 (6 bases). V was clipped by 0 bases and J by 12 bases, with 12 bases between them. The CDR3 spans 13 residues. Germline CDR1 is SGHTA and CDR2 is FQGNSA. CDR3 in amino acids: CASSLADPGAQFF. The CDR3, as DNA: TGTGCCAGCAGCTTAGCCGACCCGGGAGCGCAGTTCTTC. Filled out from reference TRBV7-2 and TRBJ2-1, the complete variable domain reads GAGVSQSPSNKVTEKGKDVELRCDPISGHTALYWYRQSLGQGLEFLIYFQGNSAPDKSGLPSDRFSAERTGGSVSTLTIQRTQQEDSAVYLCASSLADPGAQFFGPGTRLTVL.

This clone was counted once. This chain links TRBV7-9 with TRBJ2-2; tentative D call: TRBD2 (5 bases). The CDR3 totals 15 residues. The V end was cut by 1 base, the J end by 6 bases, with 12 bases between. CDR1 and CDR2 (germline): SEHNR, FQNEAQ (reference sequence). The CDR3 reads CASSLVSGSAGELFF. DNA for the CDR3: TGTGCCAGCAGCTTAGTATCGGGGTCGGCCGGGGAGCTGTTTTTT. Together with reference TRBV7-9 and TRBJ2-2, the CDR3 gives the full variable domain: DTGVSQNPRHKITKRGQNVTFRCDPISEHNRLYWYRQTLGQGPEFLTYFQNEAQLEKSRLLSDRFSAERPKGSFSTLEIQRTEQGDSAMYLCASSLVSGSAGELFFGEGSRLTVL.

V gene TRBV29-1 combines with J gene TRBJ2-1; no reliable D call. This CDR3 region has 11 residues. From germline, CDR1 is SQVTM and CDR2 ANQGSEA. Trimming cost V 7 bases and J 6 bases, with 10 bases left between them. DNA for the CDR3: TGCAGCGCCGCCTACGCCAATGAGCAGTTCTTC. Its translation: CSAAYANEQFF.

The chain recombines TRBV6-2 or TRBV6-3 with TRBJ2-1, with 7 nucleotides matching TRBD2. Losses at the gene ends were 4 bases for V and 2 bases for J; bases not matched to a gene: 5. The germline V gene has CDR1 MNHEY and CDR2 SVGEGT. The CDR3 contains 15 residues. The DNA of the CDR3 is TGTGCCAGCAGTTGGGACGGGAGGCCCTACAATGAGCAGTTCTTC. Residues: CASSWDGRPYNEQFF.

CDR3 region: CASSKTGGTEAFF. Here the CDR3 DNA reads TGTGCCAGCAGTAAGACAGGGGGGACTGAAGCTTTCTTT. The J gene is TRBJ1-1, the V gene TRBV2; 9 bases are a match to TRBD1. Trimming at V came to 5 bases and at J to 5 bases, leaving 3 bases not matched to a gene. In germline, CDR1 is SNHLY, CDR2 FYNNEI. This CDR3 has 13 amino acids.

The CDR3 coding sequence is TGTGCCAGCAGTAGTTATGGGGCCGAGACCCAGTACTTC. Residues: CASSSYGAETQYF. The chain carries TRBV2 and TRBJ2-5; a weak D match, TRBD1 (5 bases). V was shortened by 5 bases and J by 5 bases, with 12 bases between the two germline ends. CDR1 is SNHLY, CDR2 FYNNEI, per germline. This CDR3 contains 13 residues.

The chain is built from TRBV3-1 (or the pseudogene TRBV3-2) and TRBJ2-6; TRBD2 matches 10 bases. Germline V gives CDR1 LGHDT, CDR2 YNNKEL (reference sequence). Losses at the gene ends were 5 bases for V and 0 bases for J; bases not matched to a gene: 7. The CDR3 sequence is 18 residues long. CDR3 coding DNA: TGTGCCAGCAGCTCCGGACTAGCGGTGATCTCTGGGGCCAACGTCCTGACTTTC. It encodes CASSSGLAVISGANVLTF.

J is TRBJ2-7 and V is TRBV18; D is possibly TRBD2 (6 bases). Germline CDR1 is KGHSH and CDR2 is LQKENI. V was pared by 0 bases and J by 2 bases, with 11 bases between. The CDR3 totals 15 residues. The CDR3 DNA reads TGTGCCAGCTCACCACCGGGAGGTTTGACCTACGAGCAGTACTTC. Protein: CASSPPGGLTYEQYF.

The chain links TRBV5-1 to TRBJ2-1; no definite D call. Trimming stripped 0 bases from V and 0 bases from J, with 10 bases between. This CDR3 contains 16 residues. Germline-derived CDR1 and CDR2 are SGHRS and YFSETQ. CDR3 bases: TGCGCCAGCAGCTTGGCCCTGGGCCGCTCCTACAATGAGCAGTTCTTC. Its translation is CASSLALGRSYNEQFF.

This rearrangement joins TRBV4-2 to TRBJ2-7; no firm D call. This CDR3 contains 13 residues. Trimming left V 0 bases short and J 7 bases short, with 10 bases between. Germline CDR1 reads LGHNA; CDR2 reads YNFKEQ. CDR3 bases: TGTGCCAGCAGCCAAGATACTCTTACTGAGCAGTACTTC. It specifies CASSQDTLTEQYF.

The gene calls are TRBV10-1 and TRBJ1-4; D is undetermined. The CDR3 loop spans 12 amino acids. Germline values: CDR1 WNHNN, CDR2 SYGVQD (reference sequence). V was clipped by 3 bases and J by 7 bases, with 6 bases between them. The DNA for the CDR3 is TGCGCCAGCAGTGATCCGGGTGAAAAACTGTTTTTT. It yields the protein CASSDPGEKLFF.

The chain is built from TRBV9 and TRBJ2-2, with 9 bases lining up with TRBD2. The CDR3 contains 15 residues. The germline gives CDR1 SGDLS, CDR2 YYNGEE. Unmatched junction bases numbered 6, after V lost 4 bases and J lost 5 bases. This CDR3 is CASSTRLAGTGELFF. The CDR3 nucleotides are TGTGCCAGCAGCACCCGGCTAGCGGGAACCGGGGAGCTGTTTTTT.

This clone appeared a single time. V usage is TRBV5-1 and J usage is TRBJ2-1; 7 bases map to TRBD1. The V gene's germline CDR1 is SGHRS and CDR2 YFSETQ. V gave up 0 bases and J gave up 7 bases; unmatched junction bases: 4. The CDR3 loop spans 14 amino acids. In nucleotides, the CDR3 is TGCGCCAGCAGCTTGGAGGGGGCGGAGAATGAGCAGTTCTTC. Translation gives CASSLEGAENEQFF.

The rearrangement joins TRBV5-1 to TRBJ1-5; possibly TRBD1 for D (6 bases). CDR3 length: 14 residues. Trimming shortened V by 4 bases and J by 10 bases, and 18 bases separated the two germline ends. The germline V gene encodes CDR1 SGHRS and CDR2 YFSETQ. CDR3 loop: CASSAQGGGRPQHF. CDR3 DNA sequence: TGCGCCAGCAGCGCACAGGGTGGAGGCCGCCCCCAGCATTTT.

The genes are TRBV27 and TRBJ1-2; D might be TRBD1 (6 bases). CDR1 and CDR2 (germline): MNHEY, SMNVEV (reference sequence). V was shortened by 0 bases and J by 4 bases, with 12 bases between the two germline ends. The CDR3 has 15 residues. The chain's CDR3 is CASSLSSVGGYGYTF. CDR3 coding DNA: TGTGCCAGCAGTTTATCGTCGGTAGGGGGCTATGGCTACACCTTC.

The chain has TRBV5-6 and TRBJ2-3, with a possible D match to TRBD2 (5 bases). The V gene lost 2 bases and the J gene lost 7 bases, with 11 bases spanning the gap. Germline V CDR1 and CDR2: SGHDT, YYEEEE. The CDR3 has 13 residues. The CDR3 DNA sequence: TGTGCCAGCAGCTTATCGACGGGATATACGCAGTATTTT. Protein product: CASSLSTGYTQYF.